A single sample is the source of the 5 T cell receptor beta chains below, sequenced in a study of T cells after yellow fever vaccination. TCRdb itself ran the 5' RACE reads through MiXCR, one entry per CDR3 protein. The table has over 300,000 distinct CDR3 sequences, about 6.9% seen once. The specimen was PBMCs, collected around 45 days after the first yellow fever vaccination. The origin of the receptors is a man younger than 35 who received the YFV17D yellow fever vaccine.

This clonotype has only a few counts. This chain joins TRBV28 and TRBJ2-7, with TRBD2 matching 8 bases. The CDR3 is made up of 15 amino acids. The trim removed 6 bases at V and 0 bases at J, leaving 7 bases unmatched. The germline gives CDR1 MDHEN, CDR2 SYDVKM. CDR3 loop: CASSPPGGSSYEQYV. The CDR3 coding sequence is TGTGCCAGCAGCCCCCCGGGAGGGAGCTCCTACGAGCAGTACGTC.

This clonotype was recorded many times. The genes are TRBV5-1 and TRBJ2-1; D is unclear. The CDR3 is made up of 14 amino acids. V dropped 3 bases and J dropped 2 bases, with 9 bases sitting between them. The germline gives CDR1 SGHRS, CDR2 YFSETQ. Here the CDR3 DNA reads TGCGCCAGCAGCTCCGGGCAGGCCTACAATGAGCAGTTCTTC. Its translation: CASSSGQAYNEQFF.

Regarding this clonotype: At one boundary the junction diverges from the germline segment, which might be a read error. The chain uses TRBV10-1 and TRBJ1-1; 9 positions agree with TRBD1. Germline V gene sequence: CDR1 WNHNN, CDR2 SYGVQD (reference sequence). The CDR3 totals 13 residues. CDR3 protein: CASSRDRATEVFF. The CDR3 DNA sequence: TGCGCCAGCTCCCGGGACAGGGCCACTGAAGTTTTCTTT.

In regard to this clonotype: Since the CDR3 does not end with the conserved phenylalanine or tryptophan, this likely comes from a read error. The chain carries TRBV19 and TRBJ2-1; D is ambiguous. Per germline, CDR1 LNHDA and CDR2 SQIVND (reference sequence). This CDR3 has 15 amino acids. Trimming stripped 6 bases from V and 1 base from J, with 13 bases between. CDR3 region: CASSKTPRSYNEQFY. The CDR3 coding sequence is TGTGCCAGTAGCAAAACCCCCCGGTCCTACAATGAGCAGTTCTAC.

The CDR3 is CASSQGWGSNQPQHF. Here the CDR3 DNA reads TGCGCCAGCAGCCAAGGGTGGGGTAGCAATCAGCCCCAGCATTTT. J is TRBJ1-5 and V is TRBV4-1, with D unclear. Per the germline V gene, CDR1 is MGHRA and CDR2 is YSYEKL. The CDR3 loop spans 15 amino acids. Trimming took off 1 base at V and 0 bases at J, with 7 bases between the two ends.